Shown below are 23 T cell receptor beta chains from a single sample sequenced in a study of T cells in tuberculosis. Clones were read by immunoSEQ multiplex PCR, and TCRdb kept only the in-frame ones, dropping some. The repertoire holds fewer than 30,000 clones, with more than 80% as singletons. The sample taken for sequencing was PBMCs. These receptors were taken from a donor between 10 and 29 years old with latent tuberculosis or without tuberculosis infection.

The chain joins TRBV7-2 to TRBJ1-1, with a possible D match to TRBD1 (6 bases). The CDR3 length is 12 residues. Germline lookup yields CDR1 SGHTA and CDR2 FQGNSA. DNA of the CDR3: TGTGCTACGGGACACCCGCGCACTGAAGCTTTCTTT. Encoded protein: CATGHPRTEAFF.

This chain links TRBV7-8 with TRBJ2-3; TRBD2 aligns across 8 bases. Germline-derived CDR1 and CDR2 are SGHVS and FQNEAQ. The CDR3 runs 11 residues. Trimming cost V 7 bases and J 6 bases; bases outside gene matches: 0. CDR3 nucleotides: TGTGCCAGCAAGCGGGGGGATACGCAGTATTTT. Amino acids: CASKRGDTQYF.

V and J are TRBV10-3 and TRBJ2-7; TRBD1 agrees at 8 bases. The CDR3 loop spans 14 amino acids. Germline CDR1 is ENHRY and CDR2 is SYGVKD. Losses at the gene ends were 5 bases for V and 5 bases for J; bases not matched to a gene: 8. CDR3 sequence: CAISRDRTRDEQYF. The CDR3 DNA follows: TGTGCCATCAGTAGGGACAGGACCAGGGACGAGCAGTACTTC.

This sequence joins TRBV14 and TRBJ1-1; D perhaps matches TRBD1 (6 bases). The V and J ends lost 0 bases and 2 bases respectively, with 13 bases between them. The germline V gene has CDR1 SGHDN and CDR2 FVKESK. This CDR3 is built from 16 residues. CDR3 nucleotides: TGTGCCAGCAGCCAAGACAGGGGTAGTTTTAACACTGAAGCTTTCTTT. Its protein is CASSQDRGSFNTEAFF.

CDR3 protein: CASNRGYGSVTNEQFF. The CDR3 bases are TGTGCCAGCAATAGGGGATACGGGAGCGTAACCAATGAGCAGTTCTTC. The chain couples TRBV6-6 to TRBJ2-1; tentative D call: TRBD2 (6 bases). This CDR3 has 16 residues. The germline gives CDR1 MNHNY, CDR2 SVGAGI (reference sequence). The V gene lost 7 bases and the J gene lost 6 bases, with 22 bases spanning the gap.

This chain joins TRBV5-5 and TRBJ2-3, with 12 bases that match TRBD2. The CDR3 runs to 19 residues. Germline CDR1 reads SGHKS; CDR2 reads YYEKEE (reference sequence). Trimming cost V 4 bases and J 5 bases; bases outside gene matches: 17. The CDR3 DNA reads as TGTGCCAGCAGCACGGAACAATTTACTAGCGGGGGGCGGGTAGATACGCAGTATTTT. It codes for CASSTEQFTSGGRVDTQYF.

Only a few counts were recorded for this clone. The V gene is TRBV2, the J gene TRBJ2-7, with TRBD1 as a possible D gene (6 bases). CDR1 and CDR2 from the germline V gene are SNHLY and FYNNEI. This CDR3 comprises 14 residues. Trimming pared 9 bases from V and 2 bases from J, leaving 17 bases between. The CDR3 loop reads CASSYSQGTYEQYF. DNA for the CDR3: TGTGCCAGTAGCTATTCACAGGGAACCTACGAGCAGTACTTC. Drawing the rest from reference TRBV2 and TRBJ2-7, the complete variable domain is EPEVTQTPSHQVTQMGQEVILRCVPISNHLYFYWYRQILGQKVEFLVSFYNNEISEKSEIFDDQFSVERPDGSNFTLKIRSTKLEDSAMYFCASSYSQGTYEQYFGPGTRLTVT.

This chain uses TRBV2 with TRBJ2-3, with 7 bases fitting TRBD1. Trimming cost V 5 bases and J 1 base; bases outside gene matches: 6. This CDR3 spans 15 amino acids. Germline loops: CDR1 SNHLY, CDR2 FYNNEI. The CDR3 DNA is TGTGCCAGCAGTTCCTCAGGGGGAGGCACAGATACGCAGTATTTT. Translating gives CASSSSGGGTDTQYF.

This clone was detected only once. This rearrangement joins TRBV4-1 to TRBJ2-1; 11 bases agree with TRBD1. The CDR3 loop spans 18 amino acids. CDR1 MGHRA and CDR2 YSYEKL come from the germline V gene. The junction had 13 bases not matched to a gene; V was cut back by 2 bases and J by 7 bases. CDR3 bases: TGCGCCAGCAGCCAACCTCAAGCCGGGACAGGGGGTCGGAATGAGCAGTTCTTC. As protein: CASSQPQAGTGGRNEQFF.

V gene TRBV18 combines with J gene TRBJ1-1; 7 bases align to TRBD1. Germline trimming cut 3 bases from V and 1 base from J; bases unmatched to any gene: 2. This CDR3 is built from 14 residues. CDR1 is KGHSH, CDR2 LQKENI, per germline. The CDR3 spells CASSPGTANTEAFF. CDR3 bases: TGTGCCAGCTCACCCGGGACAGCGAACACTGAAGCTTTCTTT.

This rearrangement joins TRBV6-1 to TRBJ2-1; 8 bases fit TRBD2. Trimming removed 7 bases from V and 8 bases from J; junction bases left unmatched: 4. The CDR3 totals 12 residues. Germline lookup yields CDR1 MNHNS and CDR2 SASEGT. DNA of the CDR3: TGTGCCAGCATCAAGCGGGAGCATGAGCAGTTCTTC. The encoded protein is CASIKREHEQFF.

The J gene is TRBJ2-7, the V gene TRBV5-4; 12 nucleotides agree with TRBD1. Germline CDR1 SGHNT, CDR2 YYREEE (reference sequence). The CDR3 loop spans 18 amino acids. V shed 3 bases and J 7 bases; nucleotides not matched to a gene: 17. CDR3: CASSYEIDRDRGRWEQYF. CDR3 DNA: TGTGCCAGCAGCTACGAAATAGACCGGGACAGGGGGCGGTGGGAGCAGTACTTC. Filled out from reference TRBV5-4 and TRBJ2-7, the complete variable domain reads ETGVTQSPTHLIKTRGQQVTLRCSSQSGHNTVSWYQQALGQGPQFIFQYYREEENGRGNFPPRFSGLQFPNYSSELNVNALELDDSALYLCASSYEIDRDRGRWEQYFGPGTRLTVT.

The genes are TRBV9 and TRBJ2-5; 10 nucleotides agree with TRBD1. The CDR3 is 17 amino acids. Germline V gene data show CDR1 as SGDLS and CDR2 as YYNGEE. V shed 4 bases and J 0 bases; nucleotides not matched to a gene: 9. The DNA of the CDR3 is TGTGCCAGCAGCCCTAGAGGGACAGGGGTGTACCAAGAGACCCAGTACTTC. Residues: CASSPRGTGVYQETQYF.

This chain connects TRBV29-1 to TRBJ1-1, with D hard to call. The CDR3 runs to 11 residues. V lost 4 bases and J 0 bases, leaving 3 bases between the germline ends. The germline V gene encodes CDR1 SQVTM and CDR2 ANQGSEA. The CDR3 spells CSVALNTEAFF. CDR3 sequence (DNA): TGCAGCGTTGCTCTGAACACTGAAGCTTTCTTT.

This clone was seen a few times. Here the CDR3 reads CASTLGGEQPQHF. As DNA, the CDR3 is TGTGCCAGCACCTTGGGAGGAGAGCAGCCCCAGCATTTT. This rearrangement joins TRBV2 to TRBJ1-5, with D unresolved. V was cut by 7 bases and J by 7 bases, with 14 bases left in between. CDR1 SNHLY and CDR2 FYNNEI come from the germline V gene. This CDR3 region has 13 residues.

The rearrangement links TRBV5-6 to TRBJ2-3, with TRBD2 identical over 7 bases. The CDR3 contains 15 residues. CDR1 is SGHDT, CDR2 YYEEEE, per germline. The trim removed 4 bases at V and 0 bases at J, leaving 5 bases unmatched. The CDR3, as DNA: TGTGCCAGCAGCCAAGGACTAGGAAGCACAGATACGCAGTATTTT. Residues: CASSQGLGSTDTQYF. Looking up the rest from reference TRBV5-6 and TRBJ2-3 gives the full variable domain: DAGVTQSPTHLIKTRGQQVTLRCSPKSGHDTVSWYQQALGQGPQFIFQYYEEEERQRGNFPDRFSGHQFPNYSSELNVNALLLGDSALYLCASSQGLGSTDTQYFGPGTRLTVL.

This CDR3 reads CASSSPGAGASYEQYF. In nucleotides, the CDR3 is TGTGCCAGCAGTTCGCCTGGAGCGGGAGCCAGCTACGAGCAGTACTTC. The chain combines TRBV28 with TRBJ2-7, with 8 nucleotides matching TRBD2. CDR1 and CDR2 (germline): MDHEN, SYDVKM. The ends lost 4 bases at V and 3 bases at J; junction bases unmatched: 11. The CDR3 spans 16 residues. Based on the CDR3 plus reference TRBV28 and TRBJ2-7, the full variable domain is DVKVTQSSRYLVKRTGEKVFLECVQDMDHENMFWYRQDPGLGLRLIYFSYDVKMKEKGDIPEGYSVSREKKERFSLILESASTNQTSMYLCASSSPGAGASYEQYFGPGTRLTVT.

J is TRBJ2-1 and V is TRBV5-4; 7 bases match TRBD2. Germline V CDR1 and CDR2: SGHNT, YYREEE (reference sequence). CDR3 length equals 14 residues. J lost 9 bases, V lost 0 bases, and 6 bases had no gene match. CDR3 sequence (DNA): TGTGCCAGCAGCTTGGAGACTAGCCTCGGTGAGCAGTTCTTC. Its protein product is CASSLETSLGEQFF.

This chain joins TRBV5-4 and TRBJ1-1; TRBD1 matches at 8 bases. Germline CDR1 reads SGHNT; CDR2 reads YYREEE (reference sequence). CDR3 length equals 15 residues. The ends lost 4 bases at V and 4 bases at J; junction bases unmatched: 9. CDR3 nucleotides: TGTGCCAGCAGCGCGACAGGGGAAAAGAGCACTGAAGCTTTCTTT. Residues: CASSATGEKSTEAFF.

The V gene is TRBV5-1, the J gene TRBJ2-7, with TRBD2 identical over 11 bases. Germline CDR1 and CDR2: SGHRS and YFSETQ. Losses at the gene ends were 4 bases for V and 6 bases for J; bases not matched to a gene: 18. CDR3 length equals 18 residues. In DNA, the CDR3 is TGCGCCAGCAGCCCGGGTGCGGGGACTAGCGGTATCTTAAGCGAGCAGTACTTC. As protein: CASSPGAGTSGILSEQYF.

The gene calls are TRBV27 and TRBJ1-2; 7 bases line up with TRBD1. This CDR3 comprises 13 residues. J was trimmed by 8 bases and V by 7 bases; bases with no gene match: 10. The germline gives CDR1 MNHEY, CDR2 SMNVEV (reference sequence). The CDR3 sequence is CASTSGTEGGYTF. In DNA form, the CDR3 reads TGTGCCAGCACATCCGGGACAGAGGGGGGCTACACCTTC.

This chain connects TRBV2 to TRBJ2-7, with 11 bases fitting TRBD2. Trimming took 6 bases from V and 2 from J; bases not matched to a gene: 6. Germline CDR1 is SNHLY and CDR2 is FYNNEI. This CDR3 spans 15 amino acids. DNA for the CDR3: TGTGCCAGCAGCGCACTAGCGGGAGAAACCTACGAGCAGTACTTC. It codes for CASSALAGETYEQYF.

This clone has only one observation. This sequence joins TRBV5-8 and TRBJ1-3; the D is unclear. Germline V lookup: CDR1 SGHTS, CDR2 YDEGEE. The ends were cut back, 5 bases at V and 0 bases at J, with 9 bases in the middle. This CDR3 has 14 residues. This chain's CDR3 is CASRTELSGNTIYF. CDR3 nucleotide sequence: TGTGCCAGCAGAACAGAACTCTCTGGAAACACCATATATTTT.